The clone carrying this T cell receptor beta chain was seen many times. No antigen is known for it. This sample was taken from a study of T cells after posttransplantation cyclophosphamide. General study results and limits: Donor CD8+ memory clones often dominated recipient blood repertoires at later times. Recipient CMV seropositivity and CMV reactivation strongly tracked TRB clonality.

The CDR3 runs to 15 residues. V lost 1 base to trimming and J lost 2 bases, with 12 bases between them. Germline V gives CDR1 LGHNA, CDR2 YNFKEQ. The assay was immunoSEQ multiplex PCR, and TCRdb's table has in-frame clones only and misses some. The record shows tens of thousands of clones for this sample, with no singletons present. The related graft donor's blood sample was taken on the day of bone marrow donation. This receptor was taken from a man aged 45 to 65 in good health, CMV-negative, and a related stem cell transplant donor. Sequenced material: PBMCs. The genes are TRBV4-2 and TRBJ2-7, with a possible D match to TRBD2 (7 bases). The CDR3 here is CASSQGEGGTYEQYF. DNA for the CDR3: TGTGCCAGCAGCCAAGGAGAGGGGGGGACCTACGAGCAGTACTTC.